This TCR beta chain appears in the sequencing data of a study of pediatric ulcerative colitis. Germline V gene data show CDR1 as MNHEY and CDR2 as SMNVEV (reference sequence). V gave up 10 bases and J gave up 0 bases, with 7 bases separating them. The CDR3 consists of 13 residues. Sequencing was performed with immunoSEQ multiplex PCR; in TCRdb, only in-frame clones are kept and a portion is missing. The sample comprises about 36,000 clones, more than 70% of which are singletons, and about 0.71% rests with the top ten. Comments on this clone: Its antigen is undetermined.

One to two pinch biopsies were taken from the rectum during colonoscopy. The study's findings and limits: Compared with controls, ulcerative colitis showed greater blood-rectum clone sharing. Clonal expansions reduced rectal repertoire diversity in acute severe colitis.

The chain couples TRBV27 to TRBJ1-6; unclear D gene. The clonotype comes from a boy under 18 with moderate ulcerative colitis. Sequenced: gut tissue. In nucleotides, the CDR3 is TGTGCCACCACCGGCTCCTATAATTCACCCCTCCACTTT. This encodes CATTGSYNSPLHF.